The entry below describes one TCR beta chain. The sample is drawn from a study of blood T cell repertoires in COVID-19. Study as a whole: Samples came from the United States, Italy and Spain, spanning acute and convalescent COVID-19. Nucleic acid was either cDNA or gDNA, and it came from T cells, B-cell-depleted T cells, or PBMCs.

CDR1 is SGHRS, CDR2 YFSETQ, per germline. V lost 1 base to trimming and J lost 8 bases; unmatched junction nucleotides: 5. This CDR3 is 14 amino acids long. Per the original methods: By means of reference gene primer amplification, nucleated cell counts were estimated. Clones were sequenced by immunoSEQ multiplex PCR, and TCRdb holds only the in-frame ones, with some missing. That table supplies the V and J calls and clone size; D and trimming were determined from the DNA. The table includes around 190,000 clones, approximately 80% detected once. The receptor's source is a human donor in a cohort sampled during active COVID-19. The sample was peripheral blood. V usage is TRBV5-1 and J usage is TRBJ1-4; 7 bases are shared with TRBD1. As DNA, the CDR3 is TGCGCCAGCAGCTTGACAGGGGCGGAAGAAAAACTGTTTTTT. Translating gives CASSLTGAEEKLFF.